This T cell receptor beta chain is drawn from a study of blood T cell repertoires in COVID-19. Study as a whole: Whether acute or convalescent, the COVID-19 samples came from the United States, Italy and Spain. Nucleic acid was either cDNA or gDNA, and it came from T cells, B-cell-depleted T cells, or PBMCs.

TCRdb's copy holds only in-frame clones and misses some; the assay was immunoSEQ multiplex PCR. The sample lists about 220,000 clones, 70% to 85% occurring once. Germline assignment: CDR1 SEHNR and CDR2 FQNEAQ (reference sequence). With V trimmed by 1 base and J by 4 bases, 1 base remained unmatched. The CDR3 length is 14 residues. Material for sequencing was PBMCs or T cells enriched from blood (not recorded which). This receptor was obtained from a woman aged 60-70 years who had recovered from COVID-19. This chain uses TRBV7-9 with TRBJ2-3, with 8 nucleotides matching TRBD1. This CDR3 is CASSLVDRADTQYF. The CDR3 DNA reads as TGTGCCAGCAGCTTAGTGGACAGGGCAGATACGCAGTATTTT.